This entry lists 8 T cell receptor beta chains sequenced from one sample in a study of T cells in Graves' hyperthyroidism and ophthalmopathy. RNA transcripts yielded amplified TCR beta CDR3 regions. HTBI primers were employed in a first-round RT-PCR of the TCR CDR3. Each CDR3 protein is one row after TCRdb ran MiXCR on the multiplex PCR reads. The top ten clones hold about 8.9% of a sample with about 840,000 distinct CDR3 sequences, 35% to 45% of them seen once. Sequencing was carried out using blood. The receptor source for this set is a man younger than 30 with Graves' hyperthyroidism.

This clonotype was observed at least ten times. The chain recombines TRBV5-6 with TRBJ2-6; a possible D gene is TRBD2 (5 bases). V was trimmed by 5 bases and J by 0 bases, leaving 9 bases between them. This CDR3 contains 15 residues. Per germline, CDR1 SGHDT and CDR2 YYEEEE. CDR3 in DNA: TGTGCCAGCAGTACTAGACCCTCTGGGGCCAACGTCCTGACTTTC. It encodes CASSTRPSGANVLTF.

V and J are TRBV11-1 and TRBJ1-1, with D tentatively TRBD1 (5 bases). The germline gives CDR1 SGHAT, CDR2 FQDESV (reference sequence). The ends were cut back, 8 bases at V and 5 bases at J, with 21 bases in the middle. This CDR3 region has 15 residues. This CDR3 reads CASCIHGTEGTEAFF. DNA of the CDR3: TGTGCCAGCTGCATTCACGGGACGGAAGGGACTGAAGCTTTCTTT.

This clonotype was seen repeatedly, ten times or more. The chain uses TRBV24-1 and TRBJ1-5; 11 bases match TRBD1. There are 17 residues in the CDR3. The ends lost 5 bases at V and 4 bases at J; junction bases unmatched: 9. Germline V gives CDR1 KGHDR, CDR2 SFDVKD. The CDR3 nucleotides are TGTGCCACCAGTGCCGCATGGGGGACAGGGGGAAATCAGCCCCAGCATTTT. It is translated as CATSAAWGTGGNQPQHF.

This clonotype was recorded many times. The chain uses TRBV20-1 and TRBJ2-5; possible D gene TRBD2, 5 bases. In germline, CDR1 is DFQATT, CDR2 SNEGSKA (reference sequence). This CDR3 is built from 11 residues. Trimming cost V 4 bases and J 4 bases, with 7 bases left between them. DNA for the CDR3: TGCAGTGCTAAAGGAGGAGAGACCCAGTACTTC. The encoded protein is CSAKGGETQYF.

CDR3 DNA: TGCGCCAGCAGCCAAGGACCGGGGATTGAACCCCAGCATTTT. Translation: CASSQGPGIEPQHF. The rearrangement links TRBV4-1 to TRBJ1-5; no firm D call. V was pared by 1 base and J by 10 bases, with 14 bases between. CDR1 MGHRA and CDR2 YSYEKL come from the germline V gene. The CDR3 is 14 amino acids.

Comments on this clonotype: This clone may be a read error of a much larger clone one base away. The V and J genes are TRBV20-1 and TRBJ1-5; D might be TRBD1 (5 bases). Trimming shortened V by 3 bases and J by 3 bases, and 12 bases separated the two germline ends. The CDR3 covers 14 residues. Per germline, CDR1 DFQATT and CDR2 SNEGSKA (reference sequence). The CDR3 DNA sequence: TGCAGTGCTAGGAGTCCTGGGGCCAATCAGCCCCAGCATTTT. It translates to CSARSPGANQPQHF.

V is TRBV19 and J is TRBJ2-5, with TRBD2 as a possible D gene (6 bases). CDR1 LNHDA and CDR2 SQIVND come from the germline V gene (reference sequence). This CDR3 has 13 amino acids. The V gene lost 9 bases and the J gene lost 5 bases, with 16 bases spanning the gap. The CDR3 region is CASQQSGGETQYF. CDR3 in DNA: TGTGCCAGCCAACAAAGCGGAGGGGAGACCCAGTACTTC.

This clonotype was recorded many times. The rearrangement joins TRBV6-5 to TRBJ2-5; tentative D call: TRBD2 (6 bases). This CDR3 region has 14 residues. V gave up 5 bases and J gave up 5 bases, with 15 bases separating them. Germline V gene data show CDR1 as MNHEY and CDR2 as SVGAGI. CDR3 in amino acids: CASSPETRGETQYF. CDR3 nucleotides: TGTGCCAGCAGTCCCGAGACTAGAGGGGAGACCCAGTACTTC.